A single sample gave rise to the 5 T cell receptor beta chains below, sequenced in a study of monozygotic twins with inflammatory bowel disease. No DNA is given; TCRdb re-called the 5' RACE reads and lists each CDR3 protein once. Its table lists some 300,000 distinct CDR3 sequences. The sequenced sample consisted of blood. The source is a human donor with ulcerative colitis or Crohn's disease, or a healthy co-twin of an affected twin (not recorded which).

The chain uses TRBV5-1 and TRBJ1-4; TCRdb calls TRBD1, which cannot be checked without DNA. Germline CDR1 reads SGHRS; CDR2 reads YFSETQ. There are 17 residues in the CDR3. Here the CDR3 reads CASSFGQPSATNEKLFF. Full variable domain (outside the CDR3, taken from reference TRBV5-1 and TRBJ1-4): KAGVTQTPRYLIKTRGQQVTLSCSPISGHRSVSWYQQTPGQGLQFLFEYFSETQRNKGNFPGRFSGRQFSNSRSEMNVSTLELGDSALYLCASSFGQPSATNEKLFFGSGTQLSVL.

The V and J genes are TRBV9 and TRBJ2-2; TCRdb lists TRBD1, though no DNA is available to test this call. The CDR3 totals 14 residues. Germline loops: CDR1 SGDLS, CDR2 YYNGEE. The CDR3 sequence is CASSEDPQTGELFF.

The chain couples TRBV29-1 to TRBJ1-5; absent DNA, TCRdb's TRBD1 call cannot be checked. Germline CDR1 is SQVTM and CDR2 is ANQGSEA. The CDR3 has 14 amino acids. The CDR3: CSARGGDIGQPQHF.

The rearrangement uses TRBV5-1 and TRBJ2-1. CDR3 length: 16 amino acids. Looked up from germline, CDR1 is SGHRS and CDR2 is YFSETQ. CDR3 amino acids: CASSLTSGGPYNEQFF.

This chain links TRBV10-3 with TRBJ1-5. Germline V gene lookup returns CDR1 ENHRY and CDR2 SYGVKD. The CDR3 runs 13 residues. The CDR3 sequence is CAISEMGNQPQHF.